This T cell receptor (beta chain) was sequenced in a study of blood T cell repertoires in COVID-19. On the study more broadly: Collection of acute and convalescent COVID-19 samples took place in the United States, Italy and Spain. T cells, B-cell-depleted T cells, or PBMCs supplied cDNA or gDNA.

Per the original methods: Amplification of reference gene primers was used by the study to estimate nucleated cell counts. Some clones are missing from TCRdb's copy, which holds only in-frame ones; the method was immunoSEQ multiplex PCR. V, J and clone size are those of that table, while D and trimming were read from the DNA. Seen here are around 140,000 clones, more than 75% observed once, and the top ten hold about 2%. The TCR sequence derives from a man between 70 and 80 years old with active COVID-19. The sequenced sample was peripheral blood.

This CDR3 reads CASSWGETSFQETQYF. For the CDR3, the DNA is TGTGCCAGCAGCTGGGGGGAGACCTCCTTCCAAGAGACCCAGTACTTC. The V and J genes are TRBV9 and TRBJ2-5, with D possibly TRBD2 on 6 matching bases. V lost 4 bases and J lost 1, with 17 bases in between. Germline CDR1 SGDLS, CDR2 YYNGEE. This CDR3 has 16 amino acids.